The text below deals with one T cell receptor beta chain. Its antigen specificity is not known. Base-call qualities are not available, and no considerably larger clone is one nucleotide away. These data originate in a study of shared clonotypes between healthy human individuals (dated by TCRdb to 2020 to 2022). A note on the overall study: A few men and two women, aged 18 to 49 years, made up the cohort. For each donor, CD4 naive and CD4 memory were each run on three plates, CD8 naive on two plates, and CD8 memory on one plate. To estimate repertoire size and how much clonotype sharing occurs between individuals, the study deeply sequenced the blood TCR repertoires of about 5 healthy adults. To increase sequencing depth and limit assay-specific biases, TCR repertoire library preparation and sequencing were carried out by different laboratories using diverse techniques. Each donor's leukapheresis produced roughly between roughly 0.9 and 8.9 billion PBMCs. General conclusions and limits of the study: Only blood was sampled, and tissue TCR repertoires likely differ from those in blood. Pairwise subsampling led to the expectation that sequencing depth would affect the degree of clonotype sharing among donors. The genetic and exposure-history diversity represented was limited by the small number of donors. Larger estimated clonotype richness was generally found for naive subsets than for memory subsets. Incomplete sequencing was indicated by rarefaction of sorted-subset datasets, despite the large sequencing depth. Compared with non-shared clonotypes, clonotypes shared by all four sorted-subset donors had higher generation probabilities. Across a handful of donors, approximately 4.6% of naive CD4, 3% to 3.5% of naive CD8, under 2.5% of memory CD4, and under 0.45% of memory CD8 clonotypes were shared.

TCR CDR3 regions were amplified from genomic DNA by multiplex PCR using the deep immunoSEQ assay. Genomic DNA extracted from each cell subset was distributed evenly over all wells of several immunoSEQ 96-well plates, and each plate served as one replicate. For sorted subsets, roughly 200 ng of genomic DNA, equivalent to around 29,000 T cell genomes, went into each replicate PCR. Purified libraries were measured with a Qubit 3.0 fluorometer, size-checked on a Bioanalyzer 2100, and measured again with the KAPA Library Quantification kit. A separate single-read 150-cycle Illumina NextSeq 550 flow cell was used to sequence each immunoSEQ 96-well plate. On the authors' methods: Because only junctional sequences without quality scores were contained in the immunoSEQ output, filtering matching that applied to full-length reads could not be performed. Sequences were annotated with PyIR, a Python wrapper for IgBLAST v1.9, and V/J genes and CDR3 were assigned using IMGT germline references. Any read was removed if the V/J assignment was weak (E-value above 1e-6), the CDR3 was missing, or the read contained stop codons, out-of-frame junctions, or ambiguous translated residues. V3J clonotypes were defined by identical inferred V gene, J gene, and CDR3 amino acid sequence. To compute the percentage overlap between repertoires, the number of shared unique clonotypes was divided by the size of the smaller repertoire. Three approaches were used to assess repertoire richness: RTK rarefaction, the Chao1 estimator, and Recon v2.1 estimates of unobserved clonotypes. For all TCRbeta clonotypes obtained by the gDNA method from a handful of donors, generation probabilities were computed with OLGA. TCRdb retrieved this table from immuneACCESS and kept in-frame rearrangements only. Not all clones are present; in checked studies, unresolved V genes account for under half, and no reason is known for the remainder. The V and J calls and clone size come from that table; D and trimming were worked out from the DNA. Here the sample has under 350,000 clones; around nine tenths occur a single time. The top ten clonotypes cover around 15% of the sample.

The donors were healthy, HIV-negative adults with no recently reported acute infections or vaccinations. Every donor was a Caucasian adult residing in Nashville, Tennessee, USA. The CD8 memory samples were a combination of magnetically selected CD45RO+ cells and CCR7-negative CD45RA+ effector memory (TemRA) cells. Blood was obtained by leukapheresis, after which PBMCs were separated by Ficoll-Histopaque density gradient centrifugation and cryopreserved in liquid nitrogen vapor phase. Analytical flow cytometry was used to check the purity and quantity of each magnetically sorted T cell population. From each sorted fraction, genomic DNA was isolated and quantified by UV absorbance on a Nanodrop 2000c. For CDR1 and CDR2, the germline V gene (reference sequence) lists SEHNR and FQNEAQ. A distance of 9 bases separates the germline ends of V and J, which lose 1 base and 3 bases respectively. Measured from the cysteine to the phenylalanine, the CDR3 is 15 residues long. Left in the record is the CDR3 DNA by itself, 45 bases read in frame from the first base.

What was sequenced was memory CD8+ T cells sorted from blood. This specimen's cell subset or site label, interpreted: CD45RO+ cells pooled with CCR7-negative TemRA cells. The chain uses TRBV7-9 and TRBJ2-2; possibly the D gene is TRBD1, per 5 matching bases. The sequence was collected from a man younger than 35 in good health. The CDR3 has the sequence CASSLGQGDTGELFF. The DNA sequence reads TGTGCCAGCAGCTTAGGGCAGGGTGACACCGGGGAGCTGTTTTTT.